These T cell receptor beta chains were read from a single sample in a study of T cell responses to AZD1222 COVID-19 vaccine. Clones were sequenced by immunoSEQ multiplex PCR, and TCRdb holds only the in-frame ones, with some missing. The data show 150,000 to 200,000 clones, about 90% seen once. Sequenced material: peripheral blood, taken 28 days after the second AZD1222 dose. The receptors were gathered from an adult who received the AZD1222 COVID-19 vaccine. Each CDR3 is given with its conserved first and last residue. A D gene is named only where the DNA matches it firmly. Where a row states a size, it is once, few, many or the class of an expanded clone; other rows omit it.

j_call clone_size d_call v_call cdr3_aa cdr3_nt
TRBJ2-2 - TRBD2 TRBV27 CASSSVAGGGELFF TGTGCCAGCAGTTCCGTAGCGGGGGGCGGGGAGCTGTTTTTT
TRBJ1-2 - TRBD1 TRBV30 CAWSGGQNNYGYTF TGTGCCTGGAGTGGGGGACAGAATAACTATGGCTACACCTTC
TRBJ1-3 few TRBD1 TRBV19 CANTYEGAPGNTIYF TGTGCGAACACTTATGAGGGGGCTCCTGGAAACACCATATATTTT
TRBJ1-4 - TRBD1 TRBV27 CASSLRDSGEKLFF TGTGCCAGCAGCCTCCGGGACAGTGGCGAAAAACTGTTTTTT
TRBJ2-3 - TRBD2 TRBV6-5 CAIVGGFSTDTQYF TGTGCCATCGTCGGGGGGTTTAGCACAGATACGCAGTATTTT
TRBJ1-5 - - TRBV6-6 CASSFQGNQPQHF TGTGCCAGCAGTTTCCAGGGCAATCAGCCCCAGCATTTT
TRBJ1-2 - TRBD1 TRBV24-1 CAIPTGVDHGYTF TGTGCCATACCGACAGGGGTAGACCATGGCTACACCTTC
TRBJ2-2 - TRBD1 TRBV5-6 CASSLSDRDTGELFF TGTGCCAGCAGCCTCTCGGACAGGGACACCGGGGAGCTGTTTTTT
TRBJ1-5 - - TRBV18 CASSPDSRQPQHF TGTGCCAGCTCACCAGACAGTCGTCAGCCCCAGCATTTT
TRBJ2-1 - TRBD1 TRBV20-1 CSARTGIEQFF TGCAGTGCTAGGACAGGGATTGAGCAGTTCTTC
TRBJ2-5 - - TRBV7-3 CASSLSTGAGETQYF TGTGCCAGCAGCCTGAGCACCGGGGCCGGGGAGACCCAGTACTTC
TRBJ1-3 few TRBD1 TRBV7-9 CASSSTGTGGSGNTIYF TGTGCCAGCAGCTCCACCGGGACAGGGGGCTCTGGAAACACCATATATTTT
TRBJ1-4 - - TRBV5-6 CASSLTPDGATNEKLFF TGTGCCAGCAGCTTGACCCCGGACGGTGCAACTAATGAAAAACTGTTTTTT